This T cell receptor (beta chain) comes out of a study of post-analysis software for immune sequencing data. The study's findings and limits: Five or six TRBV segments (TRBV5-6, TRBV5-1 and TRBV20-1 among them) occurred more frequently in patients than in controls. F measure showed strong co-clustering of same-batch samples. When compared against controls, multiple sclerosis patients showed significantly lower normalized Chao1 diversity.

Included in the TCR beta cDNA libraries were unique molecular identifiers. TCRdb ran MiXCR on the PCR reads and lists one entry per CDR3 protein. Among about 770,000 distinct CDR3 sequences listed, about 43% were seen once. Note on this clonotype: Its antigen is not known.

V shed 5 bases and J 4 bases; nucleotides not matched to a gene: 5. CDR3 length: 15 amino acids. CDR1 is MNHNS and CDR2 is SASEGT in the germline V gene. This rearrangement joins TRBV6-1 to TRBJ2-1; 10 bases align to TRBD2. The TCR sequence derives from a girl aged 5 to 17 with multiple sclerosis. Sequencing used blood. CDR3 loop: CASSLAGEDYNEQFF. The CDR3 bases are TGTGCCAGCAGTCTAGCGGGAGAAGATTACAATGAGCAGTTCTTC.